This T cell receptor (beta chain) was sequenced during a study of blood T cell repertoires in COVID-19. The overall study: T cells, B-cell-depleted T cells, or PBMCs supplied cDNA or gDNA.

Germline V gives CDR1 SGHAT, CDR2 FQNNGV. V lost 5 bases to trimming and J lost 2 bases; unmatched junction nucleotides: 9. The CDR3 extends over 15 amino acids. Assay used: immunoSEQ multiplex PCR; TCRdb lists only in-frame clones, some missing. The sample holds about 220,000 clones, approximately 88% seen once. This sequence joins TRBV11-2 and TRBJ2-7; TRBD2 matches 7 bases. This TCR derives from a woman aged 30 to 39 with acute COVID-19. The sequenced sample was PBMCs or T cells enriched from blood (not recorded which). Here the CDR3 reads CASSPTGGLAYEQYF. Here the CDR3 DNA reads TGTGCCAGCAGCCCCACGGGAGGACTGGCCTACGAGCAGTACTTC.